Listed below are T cell receptor beta chains from one sample, sequenced in a study of persistence of HIV-infected CD4 T cells. Here immunoSEQ multiplex PCR was the method, and the copy in TCRdb shows in-frame clones only, minus some. This table has roughly 20,000 clones, over 55% appearing once. Their recognized antigens are unknown. The specimen was CD4+ T cells sorted from PBMCs after roughly 17-hour stimulation, collected from a patient who received antiretroviral therapy. These receptors were obtained from an adult woman with HIV who was CMV-seropositive. Each CDR3 is given with its conserved first and last residue. The D gene is left open where the match is weak. Size tells how often a clone was seen (once, few, many) or the class of an expanded clone, and some rows leave it out.

size: NA
V: TRBV10-3
length: 14
D: NA
J: TRBJ1-5
DNA: TGTGCCATCGGTCAGGCGGGTAGCAATCAGCCCCAGCATTTT
CDR3: CAIGQAGSNQPQHF

size: NA
V: TRBV6-5
length: 13
D: NA
J: TRBJ1-2
DNA: TGTGCCAGCAGGAAACTAGCTAACTATGGCTACACCTTC
CDR3: CASRKLANYGYTF

size: NA
V: TRBV7-3
length: 16
D: TRBD2
J: TRBJ2-1
DNA: TGTGCCAGCAGCTTAGGGTTAAGCGGGGGAATTAATGAGCAGTTCTTC
CDR3: CASSLGLSGGINEQFF

size: medium-sized
V: TRBV15
length: 16
D: TRBD1
J: TRBJ1-2
DNA: TGTGCCACCAGCACCGGACCGGGACAGAACCTCTATGGCTACACCTTC
CDR3: CATSTGPGQNLYGYTF

size: once
V: TRBV5-4
length: 16
D: NA
J: TRBJ2-5
DNA: TGTGCCAGCAGCCCCCGGACTCTCTTCGGGCAGGAGACCCAGTACTTC
CDR3: CASSPRTLFGQETQYF

size: NA
V: TRBV6-5
length: 13
D: NA
J: TRBJ1-1
DNA: TGTGCCAGCAGTTACCGTTTTAACACTGAAGCTTTCTTT
CDR3: CASSYRFNTEAFF

size: few
V: TRBV28
length: 16
D: NA
J: TRBJ1-1
DNA: TGTGCCAGCAGTTTATCCGATTTGGTGGAGAACACTGAAGCTTTCTTT
CDR3: CASSLSDLVENTEAFF

size: few
V: TRBV2
length: 13
D: NA
J: TRBJ1-5
DNA: TGTGCCAGCAGTCTCACAGGGTACCAGCCCCAGCATTTT
CDR3: CASSLTGYQPQHF

size: NA
V: TRBV28
length: 12
D: NA
J: TRBJ1-1
DNA: TGTGCCAGCAAACACACGAACACTGAAGCTTTCTTT
CDR3: CASKHTNTEAFF

size: NA
V: TRBV7-3
length: 16
D: TRBD2
J: TRBJ2-1
DNA: TGTGCCAGCAGCTCAGTAGCAACGGGGGGGAACAATGAGCAGTTCTTC
CDR3: CASSSVATGGNNEQFF

size: NA
V: TRBV7-2
length: 14
D: NA
J: TRBJ1-2
DNA: TGTGCCAGCAGCTTAGCGTCCAGGGTCTATGGCTACACCTTC
CDR3: CASSLASRVYGYTF

size: NA
V: TRBV19
length: 15
D: NA
J: TRBJ1-4
DNA: TGTGCCACTCAGAAGAGGGGGGCTGGCATGGAAAAACTGTTTTTT
CDR3: CATQKRGAGMEKLFF

size: medium-sized
V: TRBV5-1
length: 13
D: NA
J: TRBJ1-3
DNA: TGCGCCAGCAGCAAAGGGTTTGGAAACACCATATATTTT
CDR3: CASSKGFGNTIYF

size: NA
V: TRBV19
length: 14
D: NA
J: TRBJ1-5
DNA: TGTGCCAGTAGTACGGGACGGAGGGGGCAGCCCCAGCATTTT
CDR3: CASSTGRRGQPQHF

size: few
V: TRBV5-1
length: 15
D: NA
J: TRBJ2-4
DNA: TGCGCCAGCAGCCACTCAGGGGCGGGCGAAAACATTCAGTACTTC
CDR3: CASSHSGAGENIQYF

size: NA
V: TRBV27
length: 14
D: TRBD1
J: TRBJ1-2
DNA: TGTGCCAGCACCCGGGACAGGGAGGACTATGGCTACACCTTC
CDR3: CASTRDREDYGYTF

size: NA
V: TRBV3-1/TRBV3-2
length: 14
D: NA
J: TRBJ1-5
DNA: TGTGCCAGCAGCCAAGCAGGGGGCAATCAGCCCCAGCATTTT
CDR3: CASSQAGGNQPQHF

size: NA
V: TRBV7-9
length: 13
D: NA
J: TRBJ2-7
DNA: TGTGCCAGCAGCTTTCAGGGGAAGGACGAGCAGTACTTC
CDR3: CASSFQGKDEQYF

size: NA
V: TRBV14
length: 14
D: NA
J: TRBJ2-2
DNA: TGTGCCAGCAGCCAGCCGGGGACTTGGGGGGAGCTGTTTTTT
CDR3: CASSQPGTWGELFF

size: few
V: TRBV27
length: 12
D: NA
J: TRBJ1-5
DNA: TGTGCCAGCAGTACGCACCGACAGCCCCAGCATTTT
CDR3: CASSTHRQPQHF

size: NA
V: TRBV7-9
length: 18
D: TRBD1
J: TRBJ2-6
DNA: TGTGCCAGCAGCGCCCGACAGGGGGATAGCTCTGGGGCCAACGTCCTGACTTTC
CDR3: CASSARQGDSSGANVLTF

size: few
V: TRBV19
length: 13
D: NA
J: TRBJ1-5
DNA: TGTGCCAGTAGCGAGGGTAGGCGGCAGCCCCAGCATTTT
CDR3: CASSEGRRQPQHF

size: NA
V: TRBV10-3
length: 15
D: NA
J: TRBJ1-5
DNA: TGTGCCACGCACCACAACAGGGACGGCAATCAGCCCCAGCATTTT
CDR3: CATHHNRDGNQPQHF

size: NA
V: TRBV6-6
length: 13
D: NA
J: TRBJ1-5
DNA: TGTGCCAGCAGTTTATCCCAGAATCAGCCCCAGCATTTT
CDR3: CASSLSQNQPQHF

size: NA
V: TRBV5-1
length: 15
D: TRBD1
J: TRBJ2-5
DNA: TGCGCCAGCAGCTCGACGAGGACAGGGGGGGAGACCCAGTACTTC
CDR3: CASSSTRTGGETQYF

size: NA
V: TRBV10-2
length: 13
D: NA
J: TRBJ1-5
DNA: TGCGCCAGCAGTCGAATATTCGATCAGCCCCAGCATTTT
CDR3: CASSRIFDQPQHF

size: NA
V: TRBV18
length: 12
D: TRBD1
J: TRBJ2-5
DNA: TGTGCCAGCTCACCCGAACAGGGGGCCCAGTACTTC
CDR3: CASSPEQGAQYF

size: medium-sized
V: TRBV19
length: 18
D: NA
J: TRBJ1-2
DNA: TGTGCCAGTAGTATACTGGACCAGGGTTGGGGAACCAACTATGGCTACACCTTC
CDR3: CASSILDQGWGTNYGYTF

size: NA
V: TRBV14
length: 16
D: TRBD1
J: TRBJ2-2
DNA: TGTGCCAGCAGCCGACCCGGGACAGGGGTCACCGGGGAGCTGTTTTTT
CDR3: CASSRPGTGVTGELFF

size: NA
V: TRBV4-1
length: 16
D: TRBD2
J: TRBJ2-2
DNA: TGCGCCAGCAGCCTCCCGACTAGCGCCTCCGTCGGGGAGCTGTTTTTT
CDR3: CASSLPTSASVGELFF

size: NA
V: TRBV18
length: 14
D: TRBD1
J: TRBJ1-2
DNA: TGTGCCAGCGCCGGGACAGGGGGCGAGTATGGCTACACCTTC
CDR3: CASAGTGGEYGYTF

size: NA
V: TRBV5-8
length: 14
D: NA
J: TRBJ1-2
DNA: TGTGCCAGCAGCGTGGACGGTACTAACTATGGCTACACCTTC
CDR3: CASSVDGTNYGYTF

size: NA
V: TRBV30
length: 13
D: NA
J: TRBJ1-2
DNA: TGTGCCTGGAGTGTGTCGTTAGGCTATGGCTACACCTTC
CDR3: CAWSVSLGYGYTF

size: once
V: TRBV9
length: 18
D: TRBD2
J: TRBJ2-3
DNA: TGTGCCAGCAGCCCCCGGACTAGCGGGTTGGCTAGCACAGATACGCAGTATTTT
CDR3: CASSPRTSGLASTDTQYF

size: NA
V: TRBV5-6
length: 15
D: TRBD1
J: TRBJ1-6
DNA: TGTGCCAGCAGCTTGGTTGACAGGGTTAATTCACCCCTCCACTTT
CDR3: CASSLVDRVNSPLHF

size: NA
V: TRBV10-3
length: 12
D: TRBD2
J: TRBJ2-3
DNA: TGTGCCATCAGCTCGGGGGGGAATACGCAGTATTTT
CDR3: CAISSGGNTQYF

size: NA
V: TRBV5-1
length: 15
D: TRBD1
J: TRBJ1-6
DNA: TGCGCCAGCAGCTTGGCCACAGGGGGTCTTTCACCCCTCCACTTT
CDR3: CASSLATGGLSPLHF

size: NA
V: TRBV30
length: 13
D: NA
J: TRBJ2-3
DNA: TGTGCCTGGATCTTAGGAGCCACAGATACGCAGTATTTT
CDR3: CAWILGATDTQYF

size: NA
V: TRBV6-6
length: 13
D: TRBD1
J: TRBJ1-2
DNA: TGTGCCAGCAGTCAACAGGGGACCTATGGCTACACCTTC
CDR3: CASSQQGTYGYTF

size: NA
V: TRBV10-3
length: 15
D: TRBD1
J: TRBJ2-2
DNA: TGTGCCAGTAGGGGGGACAGGGGCCTGACCGGGGAGCTGTTTTTT
CDR3: CASRGDRGLTGELFF

size: NA
V: TRBV2
length: 14
D: NA
J: TRBJ2-1
DNA: TGTGCCAGCAGTGATAAGAGGGTCCCCAATGAGCAGTTCTTC
CDR3: CASSDKRVPNEQFF

size: few
V: TRBV10-3
length: 12
D: NA
J: TRBJ1-1
DNA: TGTGCCATCCTGGGGGACCGGGGTGAAGCTTTCTTT
CDR3: CAILGDRGEAFF

size: few
V: TRBV7-3
length: 15
D: NA
J: TRBJ2-5
DNA: TGTGCCAGCAGCTTAATGTCGGGTCTTCAAGAGACCCAGTACTTC
CDR3: CASSLMSGLQETQYF

size: NA
V: TRBV5-1
length: 14
D: NA
J: TRBJ1-3
DNA: TGCGCCAGCAGCTTGGGGACAGCAGGAAACACCATATATTTT
CDR3: CASSLGTAGNTIYF

size: NA
V: TRBV27
length: 15
D: TRBD1
J: TRBJ1-1
DNA: TGTGCCAGCAATCTCCGGACAGGCAGGCGCACTGAAGCTTTCTTT
CDR3: CASNLRTGRRTEAFF

size: NA
V: TRBV27
length: 16
D: NA
J: TRBJ1-1
DNA: TGTGCCAGCAGCCCGGGTGGAGGACCTAAGAACACTGAAGCTTTCTTT
CDR3: CASSPGGGPKNTEAFF

size: few
V: TRBV6-5
length: 15
D: TRBD2
J: TRBJ2-1
DNA: TGTGCCAGCAGTCCCCCGGCGGGGGGCCTTTATGAGCAGTTCTTC
CDR3: CASSPPAGGLYEQFF

size: few
V: TRBV4-1
length: 16
D: NA
J: TRBJ1-5
DNA: TGCGCCAGCAGCCAAGTGAATTTAATTGGTGGTCAGCCCCAGCATTTT
CDR3: CASSQVNLIGGQPQHF

size: NA
V: TRBV7-2
length: 16
D: NA
J: TRBJ2-6
DNA: TGTGCCAGCAGCTTAGCAGGCGGCTCTGGGGCCAACGTCCTGACTTTC
CDR3: CASSLAGGSGANVLTF

size: NA
V: TRBV6-5
length: 15
D: NA
J: TRBJ1-3
DNA: TGTGCCAGCAGTAAGGACGGAGGCTCTGGAAACACCATATATTTT
CDR3: CASSKDGGSGNTIYF

size: NA
V: TRBV5-1
length: 11
D: NA
J: TRBJ2-1
DNA: TGCGCCAGCAGGCAGGGGATCCAGCAGTTCTTC
CDR3: CASRQGIQQFF

size: NA
V: TRBV6-5
length: 15
D: TRBD1
J: TRBJ1-3
DNA: TGTGCCAGCTTACCACCGGGACAGCTCGGAAACACCATATATTTT
CDR3: CASLPPGQLGNTIYF

size: medium-sized
V: TRBV5-1
length: 15
D: TRBD1
J: TRBJ1-5
DNA: TGCGCCAGCAGCTTGGGGGGACAGAGCGGTCAGCCCCAGCATTTT
CDR3: CASSLGGQSGQPQHF

size: NA
V: TRBV6-2/TRBV6-3
length: 14
D: NA
J: TRBJ1-3
DNA: TGTGCCAGCAGTTACGGAGGCTCTGGAAACACCATATATTTT
CDR3: CASSYGGSGNTIYF

size: once
V: TRBV5-6
length: 15
D: NA
J: TRBJ2-3
DNA: TGTGCCAGCAGCTTGGTGACAGGGAGGTCAGATACGCAGTATTTT
CDR3: CASSLVTGRSDTQYF

size: NA
V: TRBV3-1/TRBV3-2
length: 16
D: TRBD1
J: TRBJ2-2
DNA: TGTGCCAGCAGCCCCGGGACAGGTTCGAACACCGGGGAGCTGTTTTTT
CDR3: CASSPGTGSNTGELFF

size: once
V: TRBV5-1
length: 15
D: NA
J: TRBJ1-2
DNA: TGCGCCAGCAGACCGGGAGTTTGGGTTAACTATGGCTACACCTTC
CDR3: CASRPGVWVNYGYTF